What follows is one T cell receptor (beta chain) and its context. This sample is part of a study of T cell responses to AZD1222 COVID-19 vaccine. TCRdb's table, derived via immunoSEQ multiplex PCR, lists solely in-frame clones and lacks some. Among some 120,000 clones listed, 80% to 90% were seen once. The material sequenced was peripheral blood, taken on day 0 of MenACWY control vaccination. The receptor was isolated from an adult in good health.

CDR3 loop: CASSLGLAQETQYF. The CDR3 region has the DNA TGTGCCAGCAGCTTAGGGCTAGCCCAAGAGACCCAGTACTTC. The chain combines TRBV7-8 with TRBJ2-5; a possible D gene is TRBD2 (5 bases). This CDR3 is built from 14 residues. The ends were cut back, 1 base at V and 1 base at J, with 7 bases in the middle. CDR1 is SGHVS and CDR2 is FQNEAQ in the germline V gene.